These 19 T cell receptor beta chains were sequenced from one sample in a study of OX40 agonist ivuxolimab in advanced cancers. TCRdb keeps only in-frame clones here, not all; method: immunoSEQ multiplex PCR. The sample comprises some 100,000 clones, around 80% of which are singletons, and 1.1% rests with the top ten. The sequencing used CD4+ or CD8+ T cells sorted from blood, collected in a trial of the OX40 agonist ivuxolimab. These receptors were obtained from an adult with an advanced solid tumor such as melanoma, head and neck, liver or kidney cancer.

The V and J genes are TRBV7-7 and TRBJ2-2; TRBD1 is a possible D gene (6 bases). Germline values: CDR1 SSHAT, CDR2 FNYEAQ (reference sequence). V shed 4 bases and J shed 0 bases, with 9 bases lying between them. This CDR3 is 15 amino acids long. This CDR3 reads CASSSDRTNTGELFF. The CDR3 bases are TGTGCCAGCAGCTCGGACAGAACGAACACCGGGGAGCTGTTTTTT. The full variable domain, in which reference TRBV7-7 and TRBJ2-2 provide the parts outside the CDR3, is GAGVSQSPRYKVTKRGQDVTLRCDPISSHATLYWYQQALGQGPEFLTYFNYEAQPDKSGLPSDRFSAERPEGSISTLTIQRTEQRDSAMYRCASSSDRTNTGELFFGEGSRLTVL.

The rearrangement links TRBV7-9 to TRBJ2-3, with no clear D. The V gene's germline CDR1 is SEHNR and CDR2 FQNEAQ (reference sequence). The CDR3 totals 11 residues. V lost 3 bases and J lost 5, with 3 bases in between. The CDR3 nucleotides are TGTGCCAGCAGCTTGCAAGATACGCAGTATTTT. This sequence encodes CASSLQDTQYF.

This rearrangement joins TRBV10-3 to TRBJ2-1; 8 nucleotides match TRBD2. The junction had 11 bases not matched to a gene; V was cut back by 7 bases and J by 6 bases. The CDR3 totals 15 residues. Germline assignment: CDR1 ENHRY and CDR2 SYGVKD. CDR3 nucleotide sequence: TGTGCCATCACGGCTACCGGGACTAGTTCCAATGAGCAGTTCTTC. This encodes CAITATGTSSNEQFF.

There are a few counts of this clone. The chain has TRBV5-4 and TRBJ2-1; 11 positions agree with TRBD2. This CDR3 contains 15 residues. CDR1 SGHNT and CDR2 YYREEE come from the germline V gene (reference sequence). The V gene end was trimmed by 7 bases and the J gene end by 6 bases; junction bases not matched to a gene: 9. CDR3 DNA: TGTGCCAGCTCCCGGCCTAGCGGGGGGTCCAATGAGCAGTTCTTC. Its protein is CASSRPSGGSNEQFF.

The chain employs TRBV19 and TRBJ2-7; D gene ambiguous. With 1 base removed from V and 0 bases from J, the gap between germline ends came to 13 bases. Germline assignment: CDR1 LNHDA and CDR2 SQIVND (reference sequence). This CDR3 is 16 amino acids long. CDR3 bases: TGTGCCAGTAGTATAGTGGGTGTATGGAACTCCTACGAGCAGTACTTC. Residues: CASSIVGVWNSYEQYF.

V is TRBV11-3 and J is TRBJ2-1, with D uncertain. The germline V and J ends were trimmed by 2 bases and 6 bases, with 8 bases remaining between them. The length of the CDR3 is 13 residues. Germline-derived CDR1 and CDR2 are SGHNT and YENEEA. CDR3 in DNA: TGTGCCAGCAGCTTAAACGGAGCCAATGAGCAGTTCTTC. It codes for CASSLNGANEQFF.

V gene TRBV19 combines with J gene TRBJ1-4; a possible D gene is TRBD1 (6 bases). Germline lookup yields CDR1 LNHDA and CDR2 SQIVND (reference sequence). The ends were cut back, 4 bases at V and 8 bases at J, with 17 bases in the middle. The CDR3 runs 15 residues. The CDR3: CASSTTGQLFEKLFF. CDR3 sequence (DNA): TGTGCCAGTAGTACCACCGGACAGCTGTTCGAAAAACTGTTTTTT.

This rearrangement joins TRBV7-9 to TRBJ1-2, with 7 positions matching TRBD1. This CDR3 spans 15 amino acids. CDR1 and CDR2 from the germline V gene are SEHNR and FQNEAQ (reference sequence). V shed 1 base, J shed 2 bases, and the junction held 4 bases outside the gene matches. This CDR3 is CASSLERGLNYGYTF. The CDR3 nucleotides read TGTGCCAGCAGCTTAGAAAGGGGGCTAAACTATGGCTACACCTTC.

The chain links TRBV5-4 to TRBJ1-1, with D unclear. The germline gives CDR1 SGHNT, CDR2 YYREEE (reference sequence). V lost 1 base to trimming and J lost 3 bases, with 16 bases between them. The CDR3 length is 16 residues. CDR3 bases: TGTGCCAGCAGCTTGATGGGCAATCCCCTGGACACTGAAGCTTTCTTT. Translating gives CASSLMGNPLDTEAFF.

The J gene is TRBJ2-3, the V gene TRBV21-1; the table's D call of TRBD1 was not tested on the DNA. TRBV21-1 has pseudogene status. The CDR3 loop spans 17 amino acids. The CDR3 protein is CASSLNETGGRIDTQYF. Written as DNA, the CDR3 is TGTGCCAGCAGCTTAAACGAGACAGGGGGTAGGATAGATACGCAGTATTTT.

J is TRBJ1-3 and V is TRBV15; maybe TRBD1 (5 bases). The CDR3 contains 16 residues. Germline assignment: CDR1 LNHNV and CDR2 YYDKDF (reference sequence). Trimming cost V 3 bases and J 3 bases, with 15 bases left between them. CDR3 in amino acids: CATSRGTDGRGNTIYF. CDR3 in DNA: TGTGCCACCAGCAGGGGGACGGACGGGCGTGGAAACACCATATATTTT.

The chain employs TRBV13 and TRBJ1-1, with D possibly being TRBD1 (5 bases). CDR1 is PRHDT and CDR2 is FYEKMQ in the germline V gene (reference sequence). Trimming shortened V by 5 bases and J by 0 bases, and 10 bases separated the two germline ends. The CDR3 spans 14 residues. CDR3 amino acids: CASSGGRLNTEAFF. In DNA, the CDR3 is TGTGCCAGCAGCGGGGGACGGCTGAACACTGAAGCTTTCTTT.

V usage is TRBV5-4 and J usage is TRBJ2-2; 14 bases are a match to TRBD2. Per germline, CDR1 SGHNT and CDR2 YYREEE (reference sequence). This CDR3 spans 17 amino acids. V shed 3 bases and J 6 bases; nucleotides not matched to a gene: 7. CDR3: CASSSGTSGGVAGELFF. The CDR3 nucleotides read TGTGCCAGCAGCTCCGGGACTAGCGGGGGTGTCGCCGGGGAGCTGTTTTTT.

This chain uses TRBV19 with TRBJ2-2, with D possibly TRBD2 on 6 matching bases. V was shortened by 6 bases and J by 5 bases, with 16 bases between the two germline ends. CDR3 length: 15 residues. CDR1 is LNHDA, CDR2 SQIVND, per germline (reference sequence). For the CDR3, the DNA is TGTGCCAGTAGGCGGGGCTCCATTTCTACCGGGGAGCTGTTTTTT. As protein: CASRRGSISTGELFF.

The rearrangement joins TRBV28 to TRBJ1-1; D call uncertain. The CDR3 is 13 amino acids. CDR1 and CDR2 from the germline V gene are MDHEN and SYDVKM. V lost 6 bases, J lost 3 bases, and 11 bases lay in between. This chain's CDR3 is CASRPQRYTEAFF. The CDR3 coding sequence is TGTGCCAGCAGACCTCAGCGGTACACTGAAGCTTTCTTT.

V and J are TRBV7-2 and TRBJ2-7, with D unclear. Trimming pared 2 bases from V and 7 bases from J, leaving 15 bases between. The CDR3 length is 14 residues. Germline assignment: CDR1 SGHTA and CDR2 FQGNSA. DNA for the CDR3: TGTGCCAGCAGCTTAAGTCCGACCCCGAGGGAGCAGTACTTC. Its protein is CASSLSPTPREQYF.

The genes are TRBV7-2 and TRBJ1-1; D may be TRBD1 (5 bases). Trimming left V 1 base short and J 8 bases short, with 11 bases between. This CDR3 is built from 13 residues. The germline V gene encodes CDR1 SGHTA and CDR2 FQGNSA. Here the CDR3 DNA reads TGTGCCAGCAGCTTAGGGACACAGACCGAAGCTTTCTTT. Translated, it gives CASSLGTQTEAFF.

The rearrangement joins TRBV18 to TRBJ2-1, with 8 nucleotides matching TRBD2. Looked up from germline, CDR1 is KGHSH and CDR2 is LQKENI. The CDR3 sequence is 15 residues long. The V segment lost 3 bases and the J segment 12 bases; nucleotides outside the gene matches: 13. The CDR3, as DNA: TGTGCCAGCTCACCTCCTGGCGGGGGGACAATCGTGCAGTTCTTC. Translating gives CASSPPGGGTIVQFF.

This clone was seen a single time. This chain uses TRBV27 with TRBJ2-7; TRBD1 matches 8 bases. The CDR3 contains 13 residues. V shed 5 bases and J 9 bases; nucleotides not matched to a gene: 9. Germline V lookup: CDR1 MNHEY, CDR2 SMNVEV (reference sequence). The chain's CDR3 is CASSPGTGLPQYF. For the CDR3, the DNA is TGTGCCAGCAGTCCAGGGACAGGCCTTCCGCAGTACTTC.